These 10 T cell receptor beta chains share one sample of origin, sequenced in a study of CD8 T cells in Susac syndrome. Random hexamers were used to reverse transcribe an amount of about 0.45 to 1 ug RNA. TCRdb re-derived calls from the immunoSEQ multiplex PCR reads in MiXCR, one entry per CDR3 protein. This table has under 200,000 distinct CDR3 sequences, 90% to 96% appearing once. Specimen: CD4+ T cells from PBMCs. These receptor sequences come from a human donor with Susac syndrome.

CDR3 in DNA: TGTGCCAGCAGTTTACGACCGGGACGAGGAAGTGGCTACACCTTC. Its translation is CASSLRPGRGSGYTF. The J gene is TRBJ1-2, the V gene TRBV12-3 or TRBV12-4; D perhaps matches TRBD1 (5 bases). CDR3 length equals 15 residues. Trimming pared 2 bases from V and 7 bases from J, leaving 17 bases between.

As for this clonotype: One end of the junction does not line up with germline, which may come from a read error. This chain connects TRBV5-4 to TRBJ2-2; D is ambiguous. CDR3 length: 12 amino acids. Germline V gene sequence: CDR1 SGHNT, CDR2 YYREEE (reference sequence). The CDR3 is CASSLMAGELFF. In DNA form, the CDR3 reads TGCGCCAGCAGCCTTATGGCCGGGGAGCTGTTTTTT.

The chain carries TRBV6-6 and TRBJ1-2; the match to TRBD1 covers 8 bases. With V trimmed by 6 bases and J by 5 bases, 5 bases remained unmatched. This CDR3 is 13 amino acids long. Germline V gives CDR1 MNHNY, CDR2 SVGAGI (reference sequence). The CDR3 region has the DNA TGTGCCAGCAGCCAGGGGGCAGCTTATGGCTACACCTTC. This codes for CASSQGAAYGYTF.

This sequence joins TRBV19 and TRBJ2-5; maybe TRBD1 (6 bases). The CDR3 runs 13 residues. Trimming stripped 6 bases from V and 5 bases from J, with 13 bases between. Germline V gene data show CDR1 as LNHDA and CDR2 as SQIVND (reference sequence). CDR3 nucleotide sequence: TGTGCCAGTAGGGAACAGGGAGAGGAGACCCAGTACTTC. It codes for CASREQGEETQYF.

In nucleotides, the CDR3 is TGTGCTTCGGGGCGGGGGCAAGAGACCCAGTACTTC. This codes for CASGRGQETQYF. This sequence joins TRBV6-5 and TRBJ2-5; 7 nucleotides align to TRBD2. This CDR3 has 12 residues. Germline CDR1 reads MNHEY; CDR2 reads SVGAGI.

The rearrangement links TRBV15 to TRBJ2-7, with D hard to call. Looked up from germline, CDR1 is LNHNV and CDR2 is YYDKDF (reference sequence). This CDR3 is 18 amino acids long. With 0 bases removed from V and 0 bases from J, the gap between germline ends came to 18 bases. In DNA, the CDR3 is TGTGCCACCAGCAGAGACTCAGGTCGGCGGTTAAGCTCCTACGAGCAGTACTTC. This codes for CATSRDSGRRLSSYEQYF.

This clonotype was detected only once. The V and J genes are TRBV3-1 and TRBJ1-1; a weak D match, TRBD1 (5 bases). Germline V gives CDR1 LGHDT, CDR2 YNNKEL (reference sequence). The CDR3 contains 14 residues. Trimming pared 3 bases from V and 1 base from J, leaving 9 bases between. As DNA, the CDR3 is TGTGCCAGCAGCCAGCCGGGGCCGAACACTGAAGCTTTCTTT. It translates to CASSQPGPNTEAFF.

V is TRBV30 and J is TRBJ2-7, with D hard to call. Trimming stripped 4 bases from V and 0 bases from J, with 7 bases between. The germline gives CDR1 GTSNPN, CDR2 SVGIG (reference sequence). This CDR3 has 12 residues. CDR3 protein: CAWMSSSYEQYF. The DNA of the CDR3 is TGTGCCTGGATGTCTAGCTCCTACGAGCAGTACTTC. Drawing the rest from reference TRBV30 and TRBJ2-7, the complete variable domain is SQTIHQWPATLVQPVGSPLSLECTVEGTSNPNLYWYRQAAGRGLQLLFYSVGIGQISSEVPQNLSASRPQDRQFILSSKKLLLSDSGFYLCAWMSSSYEQYFGPGTRLTVT.

This clonotype showed up just once. V usage is TRBV20-1 and J usage is TRBJ1-1; D ambiguous. Deletions cut 6 bases from V and 1 base from J, with 15 bases between. The length of the CDR3 is 14 residues. CDR1 and CDR2 (germline): DFQATT, SNEGSKA (reference sequence). In DNA form, the CDR3 reads TGCAGTGCCGTACGGCGGATGGGGAACACTGAAGCTTTCTTT. Its translation is CSAVRRMGNTEAFF.

CDR3 amino acids: CASSVAAYQETQYF. In nucleotides, the CDR3 is TGTGCCAGCAGCGTAGCAGCGTACCAAGAGACCCAGTACTTC. The chain has TRBV9 and TRBJ2-5; D uncertain. The CDR3 length is 14 residues. V dropped 0 bases and J dropped 0 bases, with 6 bases sitting between them. Germline V CDR1 and CDR2: SGDLS, YYNGEE.